This T cell receptor (beta chain) was sequenced for a study of T-cell memory formation after mild COVID-19. Study details: TCR clusters were largely donor specific.

MiXCR was run by TCRdb on the 5' RACE reads, yielding one entry per CDR3 protein. Of roughly 610,000 distinct CDR3 sequences in the sample, around a sixth were seen once. Overall study findings and caveats: That cross-reactive memory joined was suggested by some responding clones appearing in pre-infection memory. Unconfirmed was the SARS-CoV-2 specificity of second-wave clones that peaked on day 37.

The ends lost 1 base at V and 6 bases at J; junction bases unmatched: 9. Per germline, CDR1 SEHNR and CDR2 FQNEAQ (reference sequence). The CDR3 length is 15 residues. This clonotype was found a few times. The antigen is not known. The V gene is TRBV7-9, the J gene TRBJ2-7; 7 bases fit TRBD1. This sequence originates from an adult woman who had mild COVID-19 (a few samples of this study predate the infection). Cell type and time point are not known. Sequenced sample: PBMCs or a T cell subset sorted from them (not recorded which). This CDR3 is CASSLVDRVSGEQYF. DNA of the CDR3: TGTGCCAGCAGCTTAGTAGACAGGGTTAGTGGCGAGCAGTACTTC.